This T cell receptor (beta chain) derives from a study of T cell repertoires in cytomegalovirus infection. Study in general: CMV infection together with matching HLA type was indicated by public TCR beta signatures. Points from the study as a whole: Clonotypes of TCR beta that were HLA-C-restricted and CMV-specific dominated the ex vivo response.

The V end lost 3 bases, the J end lost 7 bases, and 15 bases lay between the germline ends. This CDR3 comprises 15 residues. Germline loops: CDR1 SGHVS, CDR2 FNYEAQ. TCRdb reprocessed the reads via MiXCR and lists one record per CDR3 protein. The sample lists fewer than 1,000,000 distinct CDR3 sequences; about a third were seen once. As to this clonotype: Its cognate antigen is unknown.

This TCR was recovered from a human donor in good health (CMV status not recorded). Some clones in this sample may be carry-over from other donors' samples. The input for sequencing was cultured CD8+ T cells from PBMCs, taken from culture after CMV antigen stimulation. The chain employs TRBV7-6 and TRBJ2-2; weak D call: TRBD2 (5 bases). CDR3 DNA sequence: TGTGCCAGCAGCTTCCGGGGAGCCCCCTACGGGGAGCTGTTTTTT. Translation: CASSFRGAPYGELFF.